A selection of T cell receptor beta chains follows, all from one sample in a study of shared clonotypes between healthy human individuals. The protocol was immunoSEQ multiplex PCR, while the TCRdb copy is restricted to in-frame clones and leaves out a portion. The profile covers some 1.5 million clones, with around 95% appearing a single time and 1% to 1.5% taken by the ten largest. Input material: naive CD4+ T cells sorted from blood. The receptors stem from a man under 40 in good health. Each CDR3 is given with its conserved first and last residue. D genes are given only for firm matches. Size is stated for part of the rows, as once, few or many counts, or as a class when the clone is expanded.

abundance | d_gene | j_gene | v_gene | CDR3aa | CDR3nt
. | . | TRBJ1-2 | TRBV5-1 | CASSLDSVDGYTF | TGCGCCAGCAGCTTGGACAGTGTCGATGGCTACACCTTC
. | . | TRBJ2-1 | TRBV4-1 | CASSQARPGLEVFYNEQFF | TGCGCCAGCAGCCAAGCACGTCCCGGGTTAGAAGTTTTCTACAATGAGCAGTTCTTC
. | TRBD2 | TRBJ2-3 | TRBV19 | CASNLGTTRTDTQYF | TGTGCCAGTAATTTGGGGACTACACGCACAGATACGCAGTATTTT
. | TRBD2 | TRBJ2-7 | TRBV11-2 | CASSLTGGRAYEQYF | TGTGCCAGCAGCTTAACGGGAGGGAGGGCCTACGAGCAGTACTTC
. | TRBD1 | TRBJ2-7 | TRBV7-6 | CASSSNFMGQVTYEQYF | TGTGCCAGCAGCTCAAACTTCATGGGACAGGTCACCTACGAGCAGTACTTC
. | . | TRBJ2-7 | TRBV11-2 | CASSQIAGRGAYEQYF | TGTGCCAGCAGCCAGATAGCAGGTAGAGGGGCCTACGAGCAGTACTTC
. | . | TRBJ2-3 | TRBV15 | CATSRFPDTQYF | TGTGCCACCAGCCGCTTTCCAGATACGCAGTATTTT
. | . | TRBJ2-1 | TRBV29-1 | CSVSTPSSYNEQFF | TGCAGCGTCTCCACTCCGTCCTCCTACAATGAGCAGTTCTTC
. | TRBD2 | TRBJ2-7 | TRBV6-6 | CASSYSNAGGREQYF | TGTGCCAGCAGTTACTCGAATGCGGGAGGGCGCGAGCAGTACTTC
. | . | TRBJ2-1 | TRBV5-1 | CASSLRGTPTGLGGNNEQFF | TGCGCCAGCAGCTTGCGGGGGACCCCGACAGGCCTTGGGGGCAACAATGAGCAGTTCTTC
. | . | TRBJ2-3 | TRBV7-3 | CASSSGQNTDTQYF | TGTGCCAGCAGCTCTGGACAGAACACAGATACGCAGTATTTT
once | . | TRBJ2-7 | TRBV28 | CASSPLAPGEQYF | TGTGCCAGCAGTCCGCTAGCGCCAGGCGAGCAGTACTTC
. | . | TRBJ2-3 | TRBV10-3 | CAISDYKGVTDTQYF | TGTGCCATCAGTGATTATAAGGGAGTCACAGATACGCAGTATTTT
. | . | TRBJ2-7 | TRBV11-1 | CASRAEASGEQYF | TGTGCCAGCAGAGCCGAGGCATCAGGGGAGCAGTACTTC
. | TRBD1 | TRBJ2-1 | TRBV9 | CASSPGTGVGEQFF | TGTGCCAGCAGCCCCGGGACAGGGGTGGGTGAGCAGTTCTTC
. | . | TRBJ1-4 | TRBV20-1 | CSASRTEKLFF | TGCAGTGCTAGCAGGACTGAAAAACTGTTTTTT
. | . | TRBJ2-5 | TRBV28 | CASTRHSINQETQYF | TGTGCCAGCACACGCCATAGCATCAATCAAGAGACCCAGTACTTC
. | . | TRBJ2-7 | TRBV28 | CASRTLRDSSYEQYF | TGTGCCAGCAGAACTCTCCGGGACTCTTCCTACGAGCAGTACTTC
once | . | TRBJ2-1 | TRBV5-1 | CASSLGRHNEQFF | TGCGCCAGCAGCTTGGGCAGGCACAATGAGCAGTTCTTC
. | TRBD2 | TRBJ2-1 | TRBV18 | CASSPPLAGGNEQFF | TGTGCCAGCTCACCACCGCTAGCGGGAGGCAATGAGCAGTTCTTC
. | TRBD1 | TRBJ2-7 | TRBV7-2 | CASSYAGTGPYEQYF | TGTGCCAGCAGCTATGCTGGGACAGGTCCCTACGAGCAGTACTTC
. | . | TRBJ2-5 | TRBV14 | CASSQDLGGKTQYF | TGTGCCAGCAGCCAAGATCTTGGTGGGAAGACCCAGTACTTC
. | TRBD2 | TRBJ2-5 | TRBV7-2 | CASSEEAGARQYF | TGTGCCAGCAGCGAAGAGGCGGGAGCGAGACAGTACTTC
. | . | TRBJ2-3 | TRBV7-2 | CASSLDRLTQYF | TGTGCCAGCAGCTTAGATAGGCTTACGCAGTATTTT
. | TRBD2 | TRBJ2-1 | TRBV11-2 | CASSLGTSNEQFF | TGTGCCAGCAGCTTAGGGACTAGCAATGAGCAGTTCTTC
. | . | TRBJ1-3 | TRBV25-1 | CASSDRGGNTIYF | TGTGCCAGCAGTGACAGAGGGGGAAACACCATATATTTT
. | TRBD1 | TRBJ1-2 | TRBV10-3 | CAITSTGVGGYTF | TGTGCCATCACTAGTACAGGGGTTGGAGGCTACACCTTC
. | . | TRBJ2-7 | TRBV20-1 | CSARVRDEQYF | TGCAGTGCTAGAGTAAGGGACGAGCAGTACTTC
. | . | TRBJ1-3 | TRBV15 | CATGGWGSGFSGNTIYF | TGTGCCACCGGCGGGTGGGGATCCGGCTTCTCTGGAAACACCATATATTTT
. | . | TRBJ2-5 | TRBV14 | CASSHPPVETQYF | TGTGCCAGCAGCCACCCGCCGGTGGAGACCCAGTACTTC
. | . | TRBJ2-3 | TRBV7-2 | CASSLAPRVADTQYF | TGTGCCAGCAGCTTAGCGCCGAGGGTGGCAGATACGCAGTATTTT
. | TRBD1 | TRBJ1-1 | TRBV6-1 | CASSETGLYPNTEAFF | TGTGCCAGCAGTGAGACAGGGCTCTACCCGAACACTGAAGCTTTCTTT
. | TRBD2 | TRBJ2-7 | TRBV11-2 | CASSLDRSGIEYF | TGTGCCAGCAGCTTAGATCGTAGCGGGATCGAGTACTTC
once | TRBD1 | TRBJ2-5 | TRBV30 | CACPGQGAGETQYF | TGTGCCTGCCCGGGACAGGGGGCGGGGGAGACCCAGTACTTC
. | . | TRBJ2-1 | TRBV7-2 | CASSLEWAANEQFF | TGTGCCAGCAGCTTAGAATGGGCCGCCAATGAGCAGTTCTTC
. | TRBD2 | TRBJ2-1 | TRBV10-1 | CASSDRLAGPNEQFF | TGCGCCAGCAGTGATCGACTAGCGGGGCCCAATGAGCAGTTCTTC
. | TRBD1 | TRBJ2-7 | TRBV18 | CASSPLPRQGVAYEQYF | TGTGCCAGCTCACCTTTACCCAGACAGGGGGTGGCCTACGAGCAGTACTTC
. | TRBD1 | TRBJ2-7 | TRBV28 | CASSLLEQGATYEQYF | TGTGCCAGCAGTTTACTAGAACAGGGGGCGACTTACGAGCAGTACTTC
. | . | TRBJ2-3 | TRBV7-8 | CASSPRKRAGDTQYF | TGTGCCAGCAGCCCCCGGAAGCGGGCCGGAGATACGCAGTATTTT
. | TRBD1 | TRBJ2-7 | TRBV6-5 | CASSRTGKTYEQYF | TGTGCCAGCAGCCGGACAGGGAAAACCTACGAGCAGTACTTC
. | . | TRBJ2-3 | TRBV7-2 | CASGVATDTQYF | TGTGCCAGTGGGGTAGCAACAGATACGCAGTATTTT
. | . | TRBJ1-1 | TRBV28 | CASSLSRQGTEAFF | TGTGCCAGCAGTTTATCCCGGCAGGGCACTGAAGCTTTCTTT
. | TRBD1 | TRBJ2-5 | TRBV5-1 | CASSPGTEETQYF | TGCGCCAGCAGCCCAGGGACAGAAGAGACCCAGTACTTC
once | . | TRBJ1-5 | TRBV19 | CASSTGQLHQPQHF | TGTGCCAGTAGTACGGGACAACTCCATCAGCCCCAGCATTTT
. | . | TRBJ2-1 | TRBV14 | CASSPRLLGEQFF | TGTGCCAGCAGCCCCCGTCTGCTTGGTGAGCAGTTCTTC
. | . | TRBJ1-3 | TRBV5-6 | CASSRGSPGNTIYF | TGTGCCAGTAGTCGGGGTTCCCCTGGAAACACCATATATTTT
. | . | TRBJ2-3 | TRBV9 | CASSARELTDTQYF | TGTGCCAGCAGCGCCCGAGAATTAACAGATACGCAGTATTTT
. | . | TRBJ1-5 | TRBV28 | CASSLGGGSNQPQHF | TGTGCCAGCAGTTTAGGTGGGGGTAGCAATCAGCCCCAGCATTTT
. | . | TRBJ2-7 | TRBV28 | CASSLTYEQYF | TGTGCCAGCAGCTTGACCTACGAGCAGTACTTC
. | . | TRBJ2-5 | TRBV5-1 | CASSRGTAIGETQYF | TGCGCCAGCAGCCGCGGGACAGCTATTGGAGAGACCCAGTACTTC
. | TRBD1 | TRBJ1-3 | TRBV6-1 | CASSLTGGGNTIYF | TGTGCCAGCAGCCTGACAGGGGGTGGAAACACCATATATTTT
. | . | TRBJ2-7 | TRBV11-2 | CASSLYPSYEQYF | TGTGCCAGCAGCTTATACCCCTCCTACGAGCAGTACTTC
. | TRBD1 | TRBJ1-4 | TRBV5-1 | CASSVGQADEKLFF | TGCGCCAGCAGCGTTGGACAGGCGGATGAAAAACTGTTTTTT
. | TRBD1 | TRBJ1-2 | TRBV28 | CASSETGANGYTF | TGTGCCAGCAGCGAGACAGGGGCGAATGGCTACACCTTC
. | . | TRBJ2-1 | TRBV2 | CASRGEQFF | TGTGCCAGCAGGGGTGAGCAGTTCTTC
. | TRBD1 | TRBJ1-2 | TRBV19 | CASSRQGTNYGYTF | TGTGCCAGCTCAAGACAGGGGACTAACTATGGCTACACCTTC
. | . | TRBJ2-1 | TRBV2 | CASSEGPEQFF | TGTGCCAGCAGTGAAGGACCTGAGCAGTTCTTC
. | . | TRBJ2-7 | TRBV7-9 | CASSLEWALEQYF | TGTGCCAGCAGCTTAGAGTGGGCGTTGGAGCAGTACTTC